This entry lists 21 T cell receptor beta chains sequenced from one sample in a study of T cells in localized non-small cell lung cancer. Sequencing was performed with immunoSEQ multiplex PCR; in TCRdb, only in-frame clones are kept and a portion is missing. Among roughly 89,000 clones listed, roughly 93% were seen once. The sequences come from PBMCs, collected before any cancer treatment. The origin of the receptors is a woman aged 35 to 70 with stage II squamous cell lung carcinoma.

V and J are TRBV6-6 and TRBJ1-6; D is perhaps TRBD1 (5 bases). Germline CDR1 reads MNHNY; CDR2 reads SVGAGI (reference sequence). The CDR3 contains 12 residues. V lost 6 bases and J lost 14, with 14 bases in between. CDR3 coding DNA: TGTGCCAGCAGCCTGGGACCTTCGACCCTCCACTTT. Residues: CASSLGPSTLHF.

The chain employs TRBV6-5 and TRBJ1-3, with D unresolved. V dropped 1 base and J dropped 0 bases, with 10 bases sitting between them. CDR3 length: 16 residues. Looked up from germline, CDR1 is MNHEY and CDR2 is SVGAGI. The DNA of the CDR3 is TGTGCCAGCAGTTACTTTTCTCCGAGCTCTGGAAACACCATATATTTT. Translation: CASSYFSPSSGNTIYF.

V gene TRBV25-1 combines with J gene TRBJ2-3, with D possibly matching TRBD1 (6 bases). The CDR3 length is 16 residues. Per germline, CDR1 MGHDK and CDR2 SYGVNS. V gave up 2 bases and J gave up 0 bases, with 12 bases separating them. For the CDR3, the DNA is TGTGCCAGCAGTGAACCAAGGACAGCTAGCACAGATACGCAGTATTTT. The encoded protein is CASSEPRTASTDTQYF. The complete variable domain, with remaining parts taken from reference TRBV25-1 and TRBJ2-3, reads EADIYQTPRYLVIGTGKKITLECSQTMGHDKMYWYQQDPGMELHLIHYSYGVNSTEKGDLSSESTVSRIRTEHFPLTLESARPSHTSQYLCASSEPRTASTDTQYFGPGTRLTVL.

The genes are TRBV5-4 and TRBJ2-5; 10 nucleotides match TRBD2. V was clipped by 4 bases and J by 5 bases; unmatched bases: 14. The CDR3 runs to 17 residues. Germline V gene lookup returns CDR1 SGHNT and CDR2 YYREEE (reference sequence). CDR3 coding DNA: TGTGCCAGCAGCCCAGGGCGGGTAGCGGGAGGTTTTGAGACCCAGTACTTC. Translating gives CASSPGRVAGGFETQYF.

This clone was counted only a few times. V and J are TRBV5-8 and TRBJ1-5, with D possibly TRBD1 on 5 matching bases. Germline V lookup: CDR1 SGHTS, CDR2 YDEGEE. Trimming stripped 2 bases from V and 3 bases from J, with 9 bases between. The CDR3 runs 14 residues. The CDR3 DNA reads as TGTGCCAGCAGCTTAGGGGACCTCAATCAGCCCCAGCATTTT. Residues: CASSLGDLNQPQHF.

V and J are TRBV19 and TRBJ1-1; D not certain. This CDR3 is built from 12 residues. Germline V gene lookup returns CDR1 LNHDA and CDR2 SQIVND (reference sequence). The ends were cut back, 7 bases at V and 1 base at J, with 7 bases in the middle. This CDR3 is CASTRTNTEAFF. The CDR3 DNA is TGTGCCAGTACGAGGACGAACACTGAAGCTTTCTTT.

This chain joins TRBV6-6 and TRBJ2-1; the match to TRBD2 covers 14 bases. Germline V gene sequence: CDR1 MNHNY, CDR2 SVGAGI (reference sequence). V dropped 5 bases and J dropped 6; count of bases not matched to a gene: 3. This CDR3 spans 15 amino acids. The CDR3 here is CASSQTSGRVNEQFF. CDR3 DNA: TGTGCCAGCAGTCAGACTAGCGGGAGGGTCAATGAGCAGTTCTTC.

CDR3 in amino acids: CASSGVQWGTGAEAFF. The CDR3, as DNA: TGTGCCAGCAGCGGAGTTCAGTGGGGAACCGGCGCTGAAGCTTTCTTT. The rearrangement links TRBV5-8 to TRBJ1-1; no clear D. The CDR3 is 16 residues long. The germline V gene encodes CDR1 SGHTS and CDR2 YDEGEE. The V end was cut by 4 bases, the J end by 6 bases, with 22 bases between.

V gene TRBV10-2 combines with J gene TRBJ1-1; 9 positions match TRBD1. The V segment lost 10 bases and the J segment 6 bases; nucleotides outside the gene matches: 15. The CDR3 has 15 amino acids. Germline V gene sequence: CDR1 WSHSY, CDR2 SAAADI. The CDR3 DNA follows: TGCGCCACCTCCGGGACAGGGAACATCGGGGCTGAAGCTTTCTTT. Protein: CATSGTGNIGAEAFF.

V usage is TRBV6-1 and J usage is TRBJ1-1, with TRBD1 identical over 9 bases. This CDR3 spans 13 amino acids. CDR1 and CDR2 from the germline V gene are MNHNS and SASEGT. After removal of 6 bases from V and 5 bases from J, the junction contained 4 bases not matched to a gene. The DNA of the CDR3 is TGTGCCAGCAGAGTGACAGGGGGGACTGAAGCTTTCTTT. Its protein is CASRVTGGTEAFF.

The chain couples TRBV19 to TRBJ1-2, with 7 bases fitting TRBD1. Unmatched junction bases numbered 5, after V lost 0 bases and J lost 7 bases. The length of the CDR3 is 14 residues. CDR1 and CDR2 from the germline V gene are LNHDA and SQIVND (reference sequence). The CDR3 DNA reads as TGTGCCAGTAGTATAGACGGGACAGTGGCTGGCTACACCTTC. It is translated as CASSIDGTVAGYTF.

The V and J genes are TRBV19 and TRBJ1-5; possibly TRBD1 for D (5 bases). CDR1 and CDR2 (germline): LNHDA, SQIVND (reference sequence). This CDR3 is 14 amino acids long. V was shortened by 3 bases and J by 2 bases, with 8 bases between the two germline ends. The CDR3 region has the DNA TGTGCCAGTAGTATGACAGTAGGCAATCAGCCCCAGCATTTT. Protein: CASSMTVGNQPQHF.

The CDR3 DNA is TGTGCCTGGAGGCCGATAGGGTTCACAGATACGCAGTATTTT. This translates into CAWRPIGFTDTQYF. The V gene is TRBV30, the J gene TRBJ2-3; D remains unclear. Germline CDR1 and CDR2: GTSNPN and SVGIG (reference sequence). This CDR3 has 14 amino acids. V was trimmed by 3 bases and J by 2 bases, leaving 12 bases between them.

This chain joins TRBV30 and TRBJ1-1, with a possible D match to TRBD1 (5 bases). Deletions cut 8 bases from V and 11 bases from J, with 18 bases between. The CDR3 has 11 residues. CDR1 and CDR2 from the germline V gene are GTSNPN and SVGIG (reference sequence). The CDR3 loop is CALGRAWEAFF. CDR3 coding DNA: TGTGCCCTCGGCAGGGCTTGGGAGGCTTTCTTT.

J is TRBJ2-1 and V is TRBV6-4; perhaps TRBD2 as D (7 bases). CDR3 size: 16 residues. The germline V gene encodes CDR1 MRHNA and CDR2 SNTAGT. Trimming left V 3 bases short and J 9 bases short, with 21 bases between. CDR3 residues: CASSEYLGGPESEQFF. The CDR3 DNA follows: TGTGCCAGCAGTGAGTATTTGGGGGGGCCTGAGAGTGAGCAGTTCTTC.

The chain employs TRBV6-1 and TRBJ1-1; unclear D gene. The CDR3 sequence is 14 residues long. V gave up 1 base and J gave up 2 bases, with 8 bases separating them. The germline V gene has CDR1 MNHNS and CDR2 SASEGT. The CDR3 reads CASSEVGGNTEAFF. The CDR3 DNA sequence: TGTGCCAGCAGTGAAGTTGGTGGAAACACTGAAGCTTTCTTT.

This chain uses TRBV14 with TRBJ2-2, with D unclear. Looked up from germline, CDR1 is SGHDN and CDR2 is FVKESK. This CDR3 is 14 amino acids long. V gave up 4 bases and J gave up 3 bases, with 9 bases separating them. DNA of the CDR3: TGTGCCAGCAGCCCTCTTAGATACACCGGGGAGCTGTTTTTT. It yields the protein CASSPLRYTGELFF.

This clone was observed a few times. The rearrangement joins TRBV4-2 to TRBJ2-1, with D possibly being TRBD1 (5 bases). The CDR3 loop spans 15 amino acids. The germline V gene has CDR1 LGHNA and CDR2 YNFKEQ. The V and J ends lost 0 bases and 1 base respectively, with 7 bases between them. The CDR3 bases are TGTGCCAGCAGCCAAGAGGACACTTCCTACAATGAGCAGTTCTTC. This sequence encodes CASSQEDTSYNEQFF.

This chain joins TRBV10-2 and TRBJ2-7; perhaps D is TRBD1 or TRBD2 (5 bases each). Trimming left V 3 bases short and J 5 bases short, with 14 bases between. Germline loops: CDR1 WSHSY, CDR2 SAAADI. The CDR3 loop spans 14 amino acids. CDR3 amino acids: CASSDWGSGDEQYF. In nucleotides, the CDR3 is TGCGCCAGCAGTGACTGGGGGAGCGGCGACGAGCAGTACTTC.

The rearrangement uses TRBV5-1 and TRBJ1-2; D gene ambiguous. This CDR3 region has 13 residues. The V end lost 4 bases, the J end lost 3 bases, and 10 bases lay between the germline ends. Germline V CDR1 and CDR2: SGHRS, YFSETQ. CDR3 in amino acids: CASSPSPDYGYTF. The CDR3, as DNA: TGCGCCAGCAGCCCATCCCCGGACTATGGCTACACCTTC. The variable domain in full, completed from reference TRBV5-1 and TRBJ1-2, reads KAGVTQTPRYLIKTRGQQVTLSCSPISGHRSVSWYQQTPGQGLQFLFEYFSETQRNKGNFPGRFSGRQFSNSRSEMNVSTLELGDSALYLCASSPSPDYGYTFGSGTRLTVV.

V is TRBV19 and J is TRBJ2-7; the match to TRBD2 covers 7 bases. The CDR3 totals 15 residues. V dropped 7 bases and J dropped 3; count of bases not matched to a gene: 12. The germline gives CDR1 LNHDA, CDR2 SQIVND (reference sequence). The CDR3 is CASTSTPGGSYEQYF. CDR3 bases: TGTGCCAGTACTTCAACCCCTGGCGGGAGCTACGAGCAGTACTTC.